This T cell receptor beta chain was found in a study of CD8 T cells in ankylosing spondylitis. This clonotype came up many times. Antigen unknown. With 1 base removed from V and 11 bases from J, the gap between germline ends came to 11 bases. CDR3 length equals 12 residues. Study findings and constraints: Matched ankylosing spondylitis synovial fluid reportedly contained a significantly enriched population of disease-linked clones. There were earlier reports of some motif variants in reactive arthritis synovial fluid and blood. Disease-linked clones, CD8+, were relatively rare in peripheral blood. Apparently characteristic of ankylosing spondylitis blood was a TCR beta motif (eight highly homologous variants).

In making TCR beta libraries, quantitative 5'-RACE with molecular barcodes was used. TCRdb redid the calling of the 5' RACE reads with MiXCR, one entry per CDR3 protein. The sample shows more than 500,000 distinct CDR3 sequences, 5.3% of them seen only once. Sequencing was done on a sample of blood, either unsorted or a sorted T cell fraction (not recorded which). This chain connects TRBV12-3 or TRBV12-4 to TRBJ1-1; D gene unclear. This receptor was identified in a male donor with ankylosing spondylitis. CDR3 in DNA: TGTGCCAGCAGTTTAGTATGGGGAGCGGCTTTCTTT. Amino acid sequence: CASSLVWGAAFF.